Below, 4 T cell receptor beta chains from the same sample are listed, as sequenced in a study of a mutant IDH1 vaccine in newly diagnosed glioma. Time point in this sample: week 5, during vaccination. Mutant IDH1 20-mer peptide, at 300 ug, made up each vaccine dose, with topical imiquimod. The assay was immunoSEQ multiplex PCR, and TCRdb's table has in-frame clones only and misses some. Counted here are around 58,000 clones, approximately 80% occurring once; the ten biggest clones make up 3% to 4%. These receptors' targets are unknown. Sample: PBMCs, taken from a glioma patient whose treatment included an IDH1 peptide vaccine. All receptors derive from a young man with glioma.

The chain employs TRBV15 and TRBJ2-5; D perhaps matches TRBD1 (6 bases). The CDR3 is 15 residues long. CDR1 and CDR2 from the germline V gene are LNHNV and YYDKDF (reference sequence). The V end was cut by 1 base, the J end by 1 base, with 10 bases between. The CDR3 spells CATSRVSGAQETQYF. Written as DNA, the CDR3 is TGTGCCACCAGCAGAGTTTCAGGGGCCCAAGAGACCCAGTACTTC.

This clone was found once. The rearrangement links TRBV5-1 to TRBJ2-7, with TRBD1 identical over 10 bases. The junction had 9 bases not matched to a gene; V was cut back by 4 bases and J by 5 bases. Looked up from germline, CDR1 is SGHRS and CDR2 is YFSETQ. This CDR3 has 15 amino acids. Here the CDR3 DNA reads TGCGCCAGCAGCACATTTGACAGGGGGCAGAACGAGCAGTACTTC. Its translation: CASSTFDRGQNEQYF.

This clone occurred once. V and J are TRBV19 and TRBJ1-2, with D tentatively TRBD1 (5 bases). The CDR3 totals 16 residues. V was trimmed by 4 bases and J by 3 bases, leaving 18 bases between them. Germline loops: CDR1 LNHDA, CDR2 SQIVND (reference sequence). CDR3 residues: CASSTSARTGDYGYTF. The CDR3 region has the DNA TGTGCCAGTAGTACGAGCGCAAGAACGGGGGACTATGGCTACACCTTC.

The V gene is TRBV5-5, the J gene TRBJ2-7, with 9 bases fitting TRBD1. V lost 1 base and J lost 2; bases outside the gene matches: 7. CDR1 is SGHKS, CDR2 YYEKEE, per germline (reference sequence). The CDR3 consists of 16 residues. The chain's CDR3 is CASSLSRTGAPYEQYF. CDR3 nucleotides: TGTGCCAGCAGCTTGTCACGGACAGGGGCCCCCTACGAGCAGTACTTC.